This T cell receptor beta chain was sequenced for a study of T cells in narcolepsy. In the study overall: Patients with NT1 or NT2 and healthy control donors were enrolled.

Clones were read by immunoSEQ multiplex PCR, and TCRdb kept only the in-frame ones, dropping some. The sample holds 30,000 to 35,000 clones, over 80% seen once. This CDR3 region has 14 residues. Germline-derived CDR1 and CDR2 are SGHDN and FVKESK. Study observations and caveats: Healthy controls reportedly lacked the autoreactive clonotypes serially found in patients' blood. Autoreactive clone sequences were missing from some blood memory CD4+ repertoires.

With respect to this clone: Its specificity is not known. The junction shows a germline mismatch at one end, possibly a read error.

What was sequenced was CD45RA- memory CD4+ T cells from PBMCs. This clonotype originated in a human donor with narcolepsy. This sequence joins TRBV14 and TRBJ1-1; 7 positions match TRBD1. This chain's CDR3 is CAGRVQGRNTEAFF. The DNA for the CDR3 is TGTGCCGGCAGGGTACAGGGGAGGAACACTGAAGCTTTCTTT.